Listed here are 16 T cell receptor beta chains from one sample, sequenced in a study of Tregs in tolerant kidney transplant recipients. Generated by immunoSEQ multiplex PCR, the TCRdb table keeps only in-frame clones and is missing some. Of roughly 66,000 clones in the sample, roughly 89% are singletons; the top ten hold around 9.9%. Sequencing was performed on CD8+ T cells from blood, taken before the transplant. The source of these receptors is a human donor who received a combined kidney and bone marrow transplant.

This chain connects TRBV27 to TRBJ2-7; maybe TRBD1 (5 bases). This CDR3 has 15 residues. CDR1 and CDR2 from the germline V gene are MNHEY and SMNVEV (reference sequence). The germline V and J ends were trimmed by 3 bases and 2 bases, with 14 bases remaining between them. CDR3 region: CASSFSSGPTYEQYF. CDR3 bases: TGTGCCAGCAGTTTCTCATCAGGGCCTACCTACGAGCAGTACTTC.

The chain combines TRBV5-5 with TRBJ2-7; 7 positions match TRBD1. This CDR3 is built from 14 residues. From germline, CDR1 is SGHKS and CDR2 YYEKEE (reference sequence). V shed 2 bases, J shed 2 bases, and the junction held 4 bases outside the gene matches. The CDR3 sequence is CASSFGQVPYEQYF. CDR3 bases: TGTGCCAGCAGCTTTGGACAGGTCCCCTACGAGCAGTACTTC.

The rearrangement links TRBV10-3 to TRBJ2-7; D unclear. Deletions cut 0 bases from V and 2 bases from J, with 8 bases between. The CDR3 length is 14 residues. The germline V gene encodes CDR1 ENHRY and CDR2 SYGVKD. This CDR3 reads CAISESEQAYEQYF. CDR3 nucleotide sequence: TGTGCCATCAGTGAGTCAGAACAAGCCTACGAGCAGTACTTC.

The J gene is TRBJ2-1, the V gene TRBV2; 8 nucleotides agree with TRBD2. This CDR3 is 15 amino acids long. The germline V gene has CDR1 SNHLY and CDR2 FYNNEI. V was pared by 2 bases and J by 4 bases, with 4 bases of the junction left unmatched. CDR3 sequence: CASSESSGVYNEQFF. DNA of the CDR3: TGTGCCAGCAGTGAAAGTAGCGGGGTTTACAATGAGCAGTTCTTC.

This chain joins TRBV5-1 and TRBJ2-2, with TRBD2 matching over 14 bases. Trimming at V came to 4 bases and at J to 4 bases, leaving 6 bases not matched to a gene. Germline V gene data show CDR1 as SGHRS and CDR2 as YFSETQ. The CDR3 totals 17 residues. CDR3 DNA sequence: TGCGCCAGCAGCCCCGGGACTAGCGGGAGATCCACCGGGGAGCTGTTTTTT. Its translation is CASSPGTSGRSTGELFF.

This chain links TRBV12-5 with TRBJ1-3; 9 bases agree with TRBD1. The CDR3 sequence is 16 residues long. V lost 1 base to trimming and J lost 2 bases; unmatched junction nucleotides: 3. The germline CDR1 and CDR2 sequences are LGHNT and FRNRAP. The CDR3 is CASGLAQGATGNTIYF. The DNA of the CDR3 is TGTGCTAGTGGTTTGGCACAGGGGGCCACTGGAAACACCATATATTTT.

This clone was seen a single time. Other DNA sequences from this sample encode an identical CDR3 as well. The chain employs TRBV7-9 and TRBJ2-1; tentatively, D is TRBD2 (5 bases). Germline CDR1 reads SEHNR; CDR2 reads FQNEAQ (reference sequence). The V gene lost 0 bases and the J gene lost 0 bases, with 6 bases spanning the gap. CDR3 length: 15 amino acids. This CDR3 reads CASSLAGSSYNEQFF. CDR3 in DNA: TGTGCCAGCAGCTTAGCGGGGAGCTCCTACAATGAGCAGTTCTTC. The whole variable domain, filled in from reference TRBV7-9 and TRBJ2-1, reads DTGVSQNPRHKITKRGQNVTFRCDPISEHNRLYWYRQTLGQGPEFLTYFQNEAQLEKSRLLSDRFSAERPKGSFSTLEIQRTEQGDSAMYLCASSLAGSSYNEQFFGPGTRLTVL.

The rearrangement uses TRBV6-1 and TRBJ2-1, with TRBD1 matching 9 bases. J gave up 4 bases and V 4 bases, and 11 bases lay outside the gene matches. The germline V gene has CDR1 MNHNS and CDR2 SASEGT. CDR3 length: 17 amino acids. The CDR3 sequence: CASSAHRDRVSYNEQFF. The CDR3 DNA is TGTGCCAGCAGTGCCCACCGGGACAGGGTTTCATACAATGAGCAGTTCTTC.

J is TRBJ2-7 and V is TRBV4-3; 8 nucleotides match TRBD1. J lost 3 bases, V lost 1 base, and 5 bases had no gene match. The germline gives CDR1 LGHNA, CDR2 YSLEER. This CDR3 contains 15 residues. CDR3 residues: CASSQGTGGYYEQYF. The CDR3 DNA reads as TGCGCCAGCAGCCAAGGTACAGGGGGGTACTACGAGCAGTACTTC.

The rearrangement links TRBV7-5 to TRBJ1-5; whether TRBD1, the table's D call, matches the DNA was not checked. TRBV7-5 is termed a pseudogene. This CDR3 spans 15 amino acids. The CDR3 region is CVPPQSDRPRVPQHF. In DNA form, the CDR3 reads TGTGTCCCGCCCCAGTCCGACAGGCCCCGAGTGCCCCAGCATTTT.

The chain recombines TRBV4-3 with TRBJ2-7; 9 positions agree with TRBD2. This CDR3 has 16 amino acids. V lost 1 base, J lost 5 bases, and 9 bases stayed unmatched. Germline assignment: CDR1 LGHNA and CDR2 YSLEER. The CDR3 loop reads CASSQVIAGEGHEQYF. CDR3 coding DNA: TGCGCCAGCAGCCAAGTTATAGCGGGAGAAGGCCACGAGCAGTACTTC.

This chain joins TRBV28 and TRBJ1-6, with no clear D. The CDR3 contains 15 residues. CDR1 is MDHEN and CDR2 is SYDVKM in the germline V gene. Trimming removed 3 bases at V and 0 bases at J, with 6 bases between. The DNA of the CDR3 is TGTGCCAGCAGTTTGAAGAGCTCCTATAATTCACCCCTCCACTTT. It specifies CASSLKSSYNSPLHF.

The chain has TRBV7-8 and TRBJ2-5; 10 bases are a match to TRBD2. After removal of 4 bases from V and 4 bases from J, the junction contained 3 bases not matched to a gene. CDR3 length: 14 residues. Per germline, CDR1 SGHVS and CDR2 FQNEAQ. The CDR3, as DNA: TGTGCCAGCAGCTCAAGCGGGAGGGGAGAGACCCAGTACTTC. Translation: CASSSSGRGETQYF.

The rearrangement joins TRBV9 to TRBJ2-2; D uncertain. Trimming pared 0 bases from V and 6 bases from J, leaving 3 bases between. The CDR3 has 12 residues. Germline V gene data show CDR1 as SGDLS and CDR2 as YYNGEE. CDR3 amino acids: CASSVVAGELFF. DNA of the CDR3: TGTGCCAGCAGCGTAGTCGCCGGGGAGCTGTTTTTT.

The V and J genes are TRBV25-1 and TRBJ2-5; 11 bases fit TRBD2. The CDR3 runs 17 residues. V shed 0 bases, J shed 2 bases, and the junction held 5 bases outside the gene matches. Germline CDR1 MGHDK, CDR2 SYGVNS. CDR3 protein: CASSEYASGGTQETQYF. CDR3 in DNA: TGTGCCAGCAGTGAATATGCTAGCGGGGGGACTCAAGAGACCCAGTACTTC.

The J gene is TRBJ2-1, the V gene TRBV30; a possible D gene is TRBD2 (5 bases). The CDR3 runs to 14 residues. Germline V CDR1 and CDR2: GTSNPN, SVGIG (reference sequence). Trimming stripped 4 bases from V and 5 bases from J, with 15 bases between. As DNA, the CDR3 is TGTGCCTGGACGACGAGGGCCCCAAACAATGAGCAGTTCTTC. Translated, it gives CAWTTRAPNNEQFF.